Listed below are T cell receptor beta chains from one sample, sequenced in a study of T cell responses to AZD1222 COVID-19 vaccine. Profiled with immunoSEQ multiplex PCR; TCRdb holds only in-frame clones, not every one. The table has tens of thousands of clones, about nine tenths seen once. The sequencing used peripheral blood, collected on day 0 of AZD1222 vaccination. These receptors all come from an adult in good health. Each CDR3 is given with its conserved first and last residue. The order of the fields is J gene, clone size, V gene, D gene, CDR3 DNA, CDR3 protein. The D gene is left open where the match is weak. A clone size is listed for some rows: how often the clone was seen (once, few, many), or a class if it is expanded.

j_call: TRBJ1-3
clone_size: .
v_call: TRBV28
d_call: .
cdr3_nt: TGTGCCAGCAGTTTTTTTGGCAGACTAAGCTCTGGAAACACCATATATTTT
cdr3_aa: CASSFFGRLSSGNTIYF

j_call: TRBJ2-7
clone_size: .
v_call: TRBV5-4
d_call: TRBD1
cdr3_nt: TGTGCCAGCAGCTTCGCAGGGGGCGGCGACGAGCAGTACTTC
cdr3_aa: CASSFAGGGDEQYF

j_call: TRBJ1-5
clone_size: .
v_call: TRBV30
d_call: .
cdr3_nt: TGTGCCTGGAGTGTACAAGGGCCCCCTGGGGATCAGCCCCAGCATTTT
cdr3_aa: CAWSVQGPPGDQPQHF

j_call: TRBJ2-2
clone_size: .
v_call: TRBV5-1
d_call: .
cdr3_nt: TGCGCCAGCAGCGCCACAGCTACCGGGGAGCTGTTTTTT
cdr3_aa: CASSATATGELFF

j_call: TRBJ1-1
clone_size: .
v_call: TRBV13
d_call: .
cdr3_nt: TGTGCCAGCAGCTTAGGTGGAACATTAAGGGGTCCTGAAGCTTTCTTT
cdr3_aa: CASSLGGTLRGPEAFF

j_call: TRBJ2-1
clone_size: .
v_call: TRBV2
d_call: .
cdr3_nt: TGTGCCAGCAGTGAAGGGCCGGGGGCCCCCTACAATGAGCAGTTCTTC
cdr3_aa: CASSEGPGAPYNEQFF

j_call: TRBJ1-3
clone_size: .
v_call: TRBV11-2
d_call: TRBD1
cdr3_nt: TGTGCCAGCAGCAAGGGACAGCCTGGAAACACCATATATTTT
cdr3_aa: CASSKGQPGNTIYF

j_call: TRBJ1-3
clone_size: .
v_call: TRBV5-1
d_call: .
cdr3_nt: TGCGCCAGCAGCTTGGAAGACACACCTGGAAACACCATATATTTT
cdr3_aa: CASSLEDTPGNTIYF

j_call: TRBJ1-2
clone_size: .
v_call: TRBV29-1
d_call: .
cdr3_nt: TGCAGCGTTGAAGGAGGCGGGCTTGGCTACACCTTC
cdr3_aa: CSVEGGGLGYTF

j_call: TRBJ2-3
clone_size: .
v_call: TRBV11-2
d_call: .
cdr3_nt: TGTGCCAGCAGCCACGGCTCCGATACGCAGTATTTT
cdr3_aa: CASSHGSDTQYF

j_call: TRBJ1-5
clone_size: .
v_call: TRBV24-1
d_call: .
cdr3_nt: TGTGCCACCAGTGAATCCCGAATGGTAAGGCCTAAGAGGCTTTATCAGCCCCAGCATTTT
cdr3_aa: CATSESRMVRPKRLYQPQHF

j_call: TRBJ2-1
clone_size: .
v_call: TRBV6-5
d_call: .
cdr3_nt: TGTGCCAGCCGGTATAACAATGAGCAGTTCTTC
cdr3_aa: CASRYNNEQFF

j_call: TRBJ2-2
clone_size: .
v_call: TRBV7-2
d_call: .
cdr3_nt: TGTGCCAGCAGCTCTAGCAGGGGCCACGGGGAGCTGTTTTTT
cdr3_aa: CASSSSRGHGELFF

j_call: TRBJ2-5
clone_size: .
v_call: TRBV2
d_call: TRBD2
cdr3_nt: TGTGCCAGCAGTGATATGTTCCTAGCGGGGGGCCCCCAAGAGACCCAGTACTTC
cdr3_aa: CASSDMFLAGGPQETQYF

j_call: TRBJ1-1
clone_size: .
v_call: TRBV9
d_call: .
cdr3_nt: TGTGCCAGCAGCTCGAATCAGGGGAGGAACACTGAAGCTTTCTTT
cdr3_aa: CASSSNQGRNTEAFF

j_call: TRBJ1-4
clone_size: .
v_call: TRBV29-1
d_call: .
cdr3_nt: TGCAGCGTCTTTAATGAAAAACTGTTTTTT
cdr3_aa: CSVFNEKLFF

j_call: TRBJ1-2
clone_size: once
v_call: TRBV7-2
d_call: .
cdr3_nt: TGTGCCAGCAGTTTGGACTTTTCGCCCCCCTATGGCTACACCTTC
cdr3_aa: CASSLDFSPPYGYTF

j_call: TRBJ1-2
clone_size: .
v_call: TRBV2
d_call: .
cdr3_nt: TGTGCCAGCAGTCGGACGGAGCGTGGCTACACCTTC
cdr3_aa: CASSRTERGYTF

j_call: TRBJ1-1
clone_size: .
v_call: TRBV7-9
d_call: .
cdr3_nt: TGTGCCAGCAGCTTCTGGGCGAACACTGAAGCTTTCTTT
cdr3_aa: CASSFWANTEAFF

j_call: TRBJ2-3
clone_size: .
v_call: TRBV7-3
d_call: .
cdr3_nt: TGTGCCAGCAGCTTATTCCCTAGCACAGATACGCAGTATTTT
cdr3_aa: CASSLFPSTDTQYF

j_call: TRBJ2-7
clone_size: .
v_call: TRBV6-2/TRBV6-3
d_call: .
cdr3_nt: TGTGCCAGCAGTAGACCGGTCTTGCCTCCGTACGAGCAGTACTTC
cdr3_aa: CASSRPVLPPYEQYF

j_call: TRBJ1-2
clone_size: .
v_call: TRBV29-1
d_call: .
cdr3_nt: TGCAGCGTTGACTCAGGAGTGGATGGCTACACCTTC
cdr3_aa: CSVDSGVDGYTF